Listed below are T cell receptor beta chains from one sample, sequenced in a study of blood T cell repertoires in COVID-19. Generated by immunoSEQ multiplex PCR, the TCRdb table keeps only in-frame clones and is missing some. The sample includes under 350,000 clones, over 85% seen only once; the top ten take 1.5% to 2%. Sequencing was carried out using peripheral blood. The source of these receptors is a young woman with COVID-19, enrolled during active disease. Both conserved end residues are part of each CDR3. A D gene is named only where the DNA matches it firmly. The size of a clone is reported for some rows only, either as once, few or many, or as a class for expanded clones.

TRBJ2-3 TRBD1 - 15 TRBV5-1 TGCGCCAGCAGCTTTATACAGGGGGGAACAGATACGCAGTATTTT CASSFIQGGTDTQYF
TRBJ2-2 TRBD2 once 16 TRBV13 TGTGCCAGCAGCATCCGACTAGCGGGGTTCACCGGGGAGCTGTTTTTT CASSIRLAGFTGELFF
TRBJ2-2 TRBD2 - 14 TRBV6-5 TGTGCCAGCAGTTACTCACGGGAGGCCGGGGAGCTGTTTTTT CASSYSREAGELFF
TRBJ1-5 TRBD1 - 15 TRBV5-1 TGCGCCAGCAGCCGGACAGGGGAGTCAGGTCAGCCCCAGCATTTT CASSRTGESGQPQHF
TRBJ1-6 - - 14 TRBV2 TGTGCCAGCAGGGAGGCTCCTTATAATTCACCCCTCCACTTT CASREAPYNSPLHF
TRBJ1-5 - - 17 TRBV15 TGTGCCACCAGCAGAGATCTGGCAGGGAATAGCAATCAGCCCCAGCATTTT CATSRDLAGNSNQPQHF
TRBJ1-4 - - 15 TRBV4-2 TGTGCCAGCAGCCAAGTAGGCGGGTTGGGTGAAAAACTGTTTTTT CASSQVGGLGEKLFF
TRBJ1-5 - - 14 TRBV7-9 TGTGCCAGCAGCTTATCAATTGGCAATCAGCCCCAGCATTTT CASSLSIGNQPQHF
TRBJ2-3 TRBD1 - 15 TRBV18 TGTGCCAGCTCACTACAGGGGAACGGAGCAGATACGCAGTATTTT CASSLQGNGADTQYF
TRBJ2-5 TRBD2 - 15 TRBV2 TGTGCCAGCCAGAGCGAGGGCGGGGGCCAAGAGACCCAGTACTTC CASQSEGGGQETQYF
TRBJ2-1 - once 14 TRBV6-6 TGTGCCAGCAGTTACCTCCAAAGAGATCCCGGGCAGTTCTTC CASSYLQRDPGQFF
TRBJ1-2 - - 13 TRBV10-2 TGCGCCAGCAGGGACATGAGGAGCTATGGCTACACCTTC CASRDMRSYGYTF
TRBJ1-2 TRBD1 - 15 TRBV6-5 TGTGCCAGCAGCCTACATACAGGGGGCTGGGATGGCTACACCTTC CASSLHTGGWDGYTF
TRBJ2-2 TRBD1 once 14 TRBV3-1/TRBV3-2 TGTGCCAGCAGCCACAGGGGGCTTATCGGGGAGCTGTTTTTT CASSHRGLIGELFF
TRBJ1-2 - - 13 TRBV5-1 TGCGCCAGCAGCAACGAGGGATTGGGAGGCTACACCTTC CASSNEGLGGYTF
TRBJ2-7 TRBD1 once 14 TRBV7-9 TGTGCCAGCAGCGGGACAGTGGGATCCTACGAGCAGTACTTC CASSGTVGSYEQYF